This T cell receptor beta chain was identified during a study of blood T cell repertoires in COVID-19. Study summary: PBMCs, B-cell-depleted T cells, or T cells provided the cDNA or gDNA that made up the material.

Participant age was roughly 18 to 89 years, and participants resided in roughly 24 US areas. Cohort allocation depended upon clinical history that participants reported. Assay used: immunoSEQ multiplex PCR; TCRdb lists only in-frame clones, some missing. The sample lists around 290,000 clones, around 86% seen once, with 1.5% to 2% in the top ten. The CDR3 has 19 residues. Germline CDR1 is SGHTA and CDR2 is FQGTGA. The ends were cut back, 6 bases at V and 0 bases at J, with 21 bases in the middle. The chain couples TRBV7-3 to TRBJ2-6, with D possibly matching TRBD1 (6 bases). This receptor was taken from a woman in her thirties or forties who had recovered from COVID-19. The source material was PBMCs or T cells enriched from blood (not recorded which). This chain's CDR3 is CASRPTPGHYDSGANVLTF. CDR3 bases: TGTGCCAGCAGACCAACTCCGGGACACTACGACTCTGGGGCCAACGTCCTGACTTTC.